These 22 T cell receptor beta chains share one sample of origin, sequenced in a study of blood T cell repertoires in COVID-19. Generated by immunoSEQ multiplex PCR, the TCRdb table keeps only in-frame clones and is missing some. The sample carries fewer than 200,000 clones, 75% to 90% recorded once. The material sequenced was PBMCs or T cells enriched from blood (not recorded which). Every receptor here comes from a woman aged 50 to 60 who had recovered from COVID-19.

This clone was seen once. V usage is TRBV7-9 and J usage is TRBJ1-2, with 8 bases fitting TRBD1. Germline CDR1 SEHNR, CDR2 FQNEAQ (reference sequence). The length of the CDR3 is 16 residues. V gave up 3 bases and J gave up 1 base; unmatched junction bases: 7. The DNA for the CDR3 is TGTGCCAGCAGCTTTTCCCAGGGGGCGGGTAACTATGGCTACACCTTC. Translated: CASSFSQGAGNYGYTF.

The rearrangement joins TRBV6-5 to TRBJ2-5, with D possibly being TRBD1 (5 bases). This CDR3 comprises 16 residues. Trimming stripped 2 bases from V and 2 bases from J, with 15 bases between. From germline, CDR1 is MNHEY and CDR2 SVGAGI. CDR3 sequence reads: CASSYTAWGRQETQYF. CDR3 coding DNA: TGTGCCAGCAGTTACACCGCTTGGGGCCGTCAAGAGACCCAGTACTTC.

This clone was picked up one time. V gene TRBV6-6 combines with J gene TRBJ1-2; D gene ambiguous. V was shortened by 6 bases and J by 9 bases, with 17 bases between the two germline ends. Germline CDR1 and CDR2: MNHNY and SVGAGI (reference sequence). The CDR3 has 13 amino acids. The CDR3 protein is CASRMPGILSYTF. In nucleotides, the CDR3 is TGTGCCAGCAGAATGCCGGGGATCCTGAGCTACACCTTC.

The sample holds a few counts of this clone. The chain links TRBV28 to TRBJ1-6; a possible D gene is TRBD1 (5 bases). V was pared by 3 bases and J by 4 bases, with 13 bases between. From germline, CDR1 is MDHEN and CDR2 SYDVKM. There are 16 residues in the CDR3. Here the CDR3 DNA reads TGTGCCAGCAGTTTGGGGGGGGTCGGATATAATTCACCCCTCCACTTT. Translated, it gives CASSLGGVGYNSPLHF.

The chain recombines TRBV7-2 with TRBJ1-2; tentatively, D is TRBD1 (5 bases). Germline CDR1 and CDR2: SGHTA and FQGNSA. The CDR3 is made up of 16 amino acids. The V and J ends lost 2 bases and 0 bases respectively, with 13 bases between them. The CDR3, as DNA: TGTGCCAGCAGCTTATGGCTTGGGGGGACTAACTATGGCTACACCTTC. It encodes CASSLWLGGTNYGYTF.

CDR3 amino acids: CASSLGGQPMGTEAFF. The CDR3 nucleotides are TGTGCCAGCAGCTTAGGGGGACAGCCTATGGGAACTGAAGCTTTCTTT. The V call is TRBV7-9, the J call TRBJ1-1; 7 positions match TRBD1. The germline V gene has CDR1 SEHNR and CDR2 FQNEAQ (reference sequence). This CDR3 comprises 16 residues. Trimming cost V 1 base and J 5 bases; bases outside gene matches: 10.

The chain uses TRBV19 and TRBJ2-1; possibly TRBD1 for D (5 bases). The CDR3 sequence is 15 residues long. With 3 bases removed from V and 10 bases from J, the gap between germline ends came to 19 bases. The germline CDR1 and CDR2 sequences are LNHDA and SQIVND (reference sequence). CDR3 amino acids: CASSIIVGREGEQFF. CDR3 sequence (DNA): TGTGCCAGTAGTATTATCGTCGGCAGGGAAGGAGAGCAGTTCTTC.

The chain is built from TRBV14 and TRBJ1-6; D unclear. The CDR3 runs 14 residues. Trimming removed 4 bases at V and 4 bases at J, with 8 bases between. The V gene's germline CDR1 is SGHDN and CDR2 FVKESK. The CDR3, as DNA: TGTGCCAGCAGCCTGGGAGGGTATAATTCACCCCTCCACTTT. Protein sequence: CASSLGGYNSPLHF.

The chain employs TRBV7-8 and TRBJ1-5; D gene ambiguous. Germline loops: CDR1 SGHVS, CDR2 FQNEAQ. The CDR3 consists of 14 residues. The V end was cut by 1 base, the J end by 6 bases, with 10 bases between. In DNA form, the CDR3 reads TGTGCCAGCAGCTTAGGAGGGTCTGGTCAGCCCCAGCATTTT. It translates to CASSLGGSGQPQHF. The variable domain in full, completed from reference TRBV7-8 and TRBJ1-5, reads GAGVSQSPRYKVAKRGQDVALRCDPISGHVSLFWYQQALGQGPEFLTYFQNEAQLDKSGLPSDRFFAERPEGSVSTLKIQRTQQEDSAVYLCASSLGGSGQPQHFGDGTRLSIL.

This chain joins TRBV4-3 and TRBJ1-2, with 9 bases fitting TRBD1. CDR3 length equals 17 residues. The germline CDR1 and CDR2 sequences are LGHNA and YSLEER. The V gene end was trimmed by 4 bases and the J gene end by 5 bases; junction bases not matched to a gene: 14. CDR3 amino acids: CASSLGGTGLPAYGYTF. For the CDR3, the DNA is TGCGCCAGCAGCCTAGGAGGGACAGGGCTGCCCGCTTATGGCTACACCTTC.

This clone was detected only a few times. V gene TRBV14 combines with J gene TRBJ1-1; possibly TRBD1 for D (5 bases). Trimming shortened V by 5 bases and J by 5 bases, and 15 bases separated the two germline ends. The germline V gene has CDR1 SGHDN and CDR2 FVKESK. CDR3 length equals 14 residues. CDR3 residues: CASSLSLGGTEAFF. In DNA, the CDR3 is TGTGCCAGCAGCTTATCTTTGGGGGGGACTGAAGCTTTCTTT.

The genes are TRBV18 and TRBJ2-7; D is unclear. Deletions cut 2 bases from V and 3 bases from J, with 8 bases between. This CDR3 is 13 amino acids long. The germline V gene has CDR1 KGHSH and CDR2 LQKENI. DNA of the CDR3: TGTGCCAGCTCACCAAAACTTTTCTACGAGCAGTACGTC. This translates into CASSPKLFYEQYV.

This clone was found once. This chain uses TRBV7-9 with TRBJ1-5; no clear D gene. This CDR3 is built from 14 residues. CDR1 is SEHNR, CDR2 FQNEAQ, per germline (reference sequence). V shed 5 bases and J shed 1 base, with 9 bases lying between them. The CDR3: CASSRNRSNQPQHF. CDR3 nucleotide sequence: TGTGCCAGCAGCCGAAACAGAAGCAATCAGCCCCAGCATTTT.

The chain employs TRBV27 and TRBJ1-2, with D possibly being TRBD1 (5 bases). The germline V gene encodes CDR1 MNHEY and CDR2 SMNVEV (reference sequence). This CDR3 is 13 amino acids long. V was shortened by 2 bases and J by 8 bases, with 12 bases between the two germline ends. This chain's CDR3 is CASSLAAQGGYTF. The CDR3 DNA reads as TGTGCCAGCAGTTTAGCAGCGCAGGGCGGCTACACCTTC.

The V call is TRBV7-8, the J call TRBJ2-3, with 7 bases matching TRBD2. The CDR3 is 18 residues long. In germline, CDR1 is SGHVS, CDR2 FQNEAQ. The ends lost 5 bases at V and 0 bases at J; junction bases unmatched: 14. CDR3 bases: TGTGCCAGCAGCCTCGGGGTGGGAGGGCGGTATAGCACAGATACGCAGTATTTT. Encoded protein: CASSLGVGGRYSTDTQYF. Looking up the rest from reference TRBV7-8 and TRBJ2-3 gives the full variable domain: GAGVSQSPRYKVAKRGQDVALRCDPISGHVSLFWYQQALGQGPEFLTYFQNEAQLDKSGLPSDRFFAERPEGSVSTLKIQRTQQEDSAVYLCASSLGVGGRYSTDTQYFGPGTRLTVL.

The CDR3 sequence: CASSPGTHSGELFF. The CDR3 coding sequence is TGTGCCAGCAGCCCCGGGACACATTCTGGGGAGCTGTTTTTT. The chain has TRBV7-9 and TRBJ2-2; tentative D call: TRBD1 (6 bases). CDR1 and CDR2 from the germline V gene are SEHNR and FQNEAQ (reference sequence). The CDR3 spans 14 residues. V was cut by 5 bases and J by 8 bases, with 15 bases left in between.

This clone was seen once. CDR3 residues: CASSAGQGFGYTF. For the CDR3, the DNA is TGTGCCAGCAGCGCCGGACAGGGCTTTGGCTACACCTTC. V and J are TRBV12-3 or TRBV12-4 and TRBJ1-2; TRBD1 matches at 8 bases. The ends lost 6 bases at V and 7 bases at J; junction bases unmatched: 7. This CDR3 is built from 13 residues.

This chain links TRBV11-3 with TRBJ2-1; 7 bases align to TRBD2. In germline, CDR1 is SGHNT, CDR2 YENEEA. The CDR3 contains 17 residues. The junction had 17 bases not matched to a gene; V was cut back by 5 bases and J by 7 bases. CDR3 DNA sequence: TGTGCCAGCAGCCCCACGGTCGGACTAGGAGTTGGGAATGAGCAGTTCTTC. Translating it yields CASSPTVGLGVGNEQFF.

The chain has TRBV5-6 and TRBJ2-5; D remains ambiguous. Germline V gene lookup returns CDR1 SGHDT and CDR2 YYEEEE. The CDR3 is 13 amino acids. Trimming removed 4 bases from V and 9 bases from J, with 16 bases in between. CDR3 residues: CASSPRVGRAQYF. DNA for the CDR3: TGTGCCAGCAGCCCCCGCGTGGGTCGGGCCCAGTACTTC.

The DNA of the CDR3 is TGTGCCAGCAGCTTAGGTGACAGGGGTTGGGGCTACACCTTC. Its translation is CASSLGDRGWGYTF. The gene calls are TRBV7-2 and TRBJ1-2; 8 nucleotides agree with TRBD1. This CDR3 region has 14 residues. V was pared by 1 base and J by 8 bases, with 6 bases of the junction left unmatched. Germline-derived CDR1 and CDR2 are SGHTA and FQGNSA.

This clone was detected only once. This sequence joins TRBV11-3 and TRBJ2-1, with 8 bases matching TRBD1. There are 18 residues in the CDR3. Germline V gives CDR1 SGHNT, CDR2 YENEEA. The junction had 19 bases not matched to a gene; V was cut back by 6 bases and J by 6 bases. DNA of the CDR3: TGTGCCAGCAGGGAGGAGACAGGGGAATTTTCTTTCCTCAATGAGCAGTTCTTC. Its translation is CASREETGEFSFLNEQFF.

This clone was counted a few times. The rearrangement links TRBV5-6 to TRBJ2-7; 7 bases match TRBD1. Germline assignment: CDR1 SGHDT and CDR2 YYEEEE. The trim removed 4 bases at V and 3 bases at J, leaving 7 bases unmatched. The CDR3 extends over 14 amino acids. The CDR3 sequence is CASSPRQGSYEQYV. CDR3 in DNA: TGTGCCAGCAGCCCCCGACAGGGTAGCTACGAGCAGTACGTC.